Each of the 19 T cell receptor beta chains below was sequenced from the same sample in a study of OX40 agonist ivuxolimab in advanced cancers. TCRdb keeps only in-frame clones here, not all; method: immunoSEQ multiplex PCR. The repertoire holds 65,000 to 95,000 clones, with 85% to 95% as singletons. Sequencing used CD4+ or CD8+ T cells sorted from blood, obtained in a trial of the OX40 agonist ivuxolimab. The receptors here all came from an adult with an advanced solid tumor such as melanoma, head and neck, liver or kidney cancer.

As DNA, the CDR3 is TGTGCCCCCGGACACCGCTACGAGCAGTACTTC. Translation gives CAPGHRYEQYF. The V call is TRBV5-3, the J call TRBJ2-7, with D maybe TRBD1 (5 bases). TRBV5-3 is an ORF for which the function is uncertain. Deletions cut 10 bases from V and 3 bases from J, with 11 bases between. CDR3 length: 11 residues.

The CDR3 loop is CASSPPRGNYEQYF. The CDR3 DNA reads TGTGCCAGCAGCCCCCCGAGGGGGAACTACGAGCAGTACTTC. This chain joins TRBV4-2 and TRBJ2-7; possibly TRBD1 for D (6 bases). Germline CDR1 is LGHNA and CDR2 is YNFKEQ. This CDR3 has 14 amino acids. Trimming removed 4 bases from V and 3 bases from J, with 13 bases in between.

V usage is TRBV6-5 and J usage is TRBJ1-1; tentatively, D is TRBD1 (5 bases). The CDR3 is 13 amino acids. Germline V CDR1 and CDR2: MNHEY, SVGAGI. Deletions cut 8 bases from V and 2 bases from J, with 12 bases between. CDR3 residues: CASGGGLNTEAFF. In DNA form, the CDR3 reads TGTGCCAGCGGGGGAGGGCTAAACACTGAAGCTTTCTTT.

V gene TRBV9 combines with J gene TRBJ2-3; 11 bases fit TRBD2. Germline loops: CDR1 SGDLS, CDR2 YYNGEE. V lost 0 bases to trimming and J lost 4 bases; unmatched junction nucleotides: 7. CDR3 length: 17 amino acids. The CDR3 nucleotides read TGTGCCAGCAGCGTAGACGAACTAGCGGGGGTGGCAGATACGCAGTATTTT. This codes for CASSVDELAGVADTQYF.

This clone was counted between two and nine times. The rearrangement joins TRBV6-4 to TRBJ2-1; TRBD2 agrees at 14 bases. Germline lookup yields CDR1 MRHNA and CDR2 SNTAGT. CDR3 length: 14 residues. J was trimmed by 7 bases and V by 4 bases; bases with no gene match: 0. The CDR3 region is CASSGTSGGNEQFF. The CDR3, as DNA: TGTGCCAGCAGTGGGACTAGCGGGGGGAATGAGCAGTTCTTC.

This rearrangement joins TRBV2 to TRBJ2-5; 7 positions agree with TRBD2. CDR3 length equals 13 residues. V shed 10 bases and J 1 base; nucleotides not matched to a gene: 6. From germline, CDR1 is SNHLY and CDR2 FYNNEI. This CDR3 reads CANGWGGQETQYF. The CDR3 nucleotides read TGTGCCAACGGTTGGGGGGGCCAAGAGACCCAGTACTTC.

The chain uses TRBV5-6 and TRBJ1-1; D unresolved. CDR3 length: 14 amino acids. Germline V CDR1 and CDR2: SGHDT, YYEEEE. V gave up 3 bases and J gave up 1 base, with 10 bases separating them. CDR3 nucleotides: TGTGCCAGCAGCTCCGGACTGACGAACACTGAAGCTTTCTTT. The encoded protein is CASSSGLTNTEAFF.

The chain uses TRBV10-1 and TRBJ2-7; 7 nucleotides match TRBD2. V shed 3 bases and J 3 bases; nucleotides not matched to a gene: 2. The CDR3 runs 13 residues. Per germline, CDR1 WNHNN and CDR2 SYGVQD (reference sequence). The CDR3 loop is CASSDPGGYEQYF. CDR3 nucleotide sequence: TGCGCCAGCAGTGACCCGGGGGGCTACGAGCAGTACTTC.

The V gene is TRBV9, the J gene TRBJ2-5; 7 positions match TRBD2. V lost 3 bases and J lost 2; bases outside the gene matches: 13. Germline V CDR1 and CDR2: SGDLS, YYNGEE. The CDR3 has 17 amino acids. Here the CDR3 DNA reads TGTGCCAGCAGCGCGGGCGGGTCGGGGGGTATACAAGAGACCCAGTACTTC. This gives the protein CASSAGGSGGIQETQYF.

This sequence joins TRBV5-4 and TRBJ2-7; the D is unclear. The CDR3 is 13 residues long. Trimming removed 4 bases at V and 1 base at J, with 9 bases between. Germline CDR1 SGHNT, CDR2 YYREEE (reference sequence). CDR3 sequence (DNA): TGTGCCAGCAGCGTCGACCGTTCCTACGAGCAGTACTTC. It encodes CASSVDRSYEQYF.

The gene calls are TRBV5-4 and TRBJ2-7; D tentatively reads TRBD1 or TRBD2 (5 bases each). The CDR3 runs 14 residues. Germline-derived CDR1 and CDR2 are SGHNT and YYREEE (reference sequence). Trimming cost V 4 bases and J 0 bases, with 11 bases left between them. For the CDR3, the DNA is TGTGCCAGCAGCCCCGGGGACCTCTCCTACGAGCAGTACTTC. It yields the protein CASSPGDLSYEQYF.

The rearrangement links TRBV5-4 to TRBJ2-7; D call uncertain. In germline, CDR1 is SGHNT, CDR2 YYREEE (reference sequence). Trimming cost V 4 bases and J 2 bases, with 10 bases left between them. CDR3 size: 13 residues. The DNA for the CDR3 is TGTGCCAGCAGCAACCCACCGACCTACGAGCAGTACTTC. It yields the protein CASSNPPTYEQYF.

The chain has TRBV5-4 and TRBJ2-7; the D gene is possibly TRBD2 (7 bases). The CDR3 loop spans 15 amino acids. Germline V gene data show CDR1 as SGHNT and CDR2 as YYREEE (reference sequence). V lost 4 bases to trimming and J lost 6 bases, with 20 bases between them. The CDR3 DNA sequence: TGTGCCAGCAGCCCCCTGCGAGGCGGGGGCCCCGAGCAGTACTTC. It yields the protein CASSPLRGGGPEQYF.

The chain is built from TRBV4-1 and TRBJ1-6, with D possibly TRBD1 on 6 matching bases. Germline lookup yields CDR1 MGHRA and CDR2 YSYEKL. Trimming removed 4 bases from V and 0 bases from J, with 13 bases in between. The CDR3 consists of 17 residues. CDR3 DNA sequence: TGCGCCAGCAGCCCAGACAGGCCGAGCTCCTATAATTCACCCCTCCACTTT. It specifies CASSPDRPSSYNSPLHF.

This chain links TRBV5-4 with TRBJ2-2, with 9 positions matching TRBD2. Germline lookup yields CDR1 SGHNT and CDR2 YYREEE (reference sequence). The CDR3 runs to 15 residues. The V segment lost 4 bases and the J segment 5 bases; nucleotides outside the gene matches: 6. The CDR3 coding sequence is TGTGCCAGCAGCGCGGGGGGGCCAGGTACCGGGGAGCTGTTTTTT. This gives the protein CASSAGGPGTGELFF.

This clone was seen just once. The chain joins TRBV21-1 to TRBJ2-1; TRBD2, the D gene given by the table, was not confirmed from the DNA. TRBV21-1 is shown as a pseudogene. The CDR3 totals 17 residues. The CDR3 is CASSKEYRAGSYNEQFF. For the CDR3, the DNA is TGTGCCAGCAGCAAAGAGTATCGAGCGGGGAGCTACAATGAGCAGTTCTTC.

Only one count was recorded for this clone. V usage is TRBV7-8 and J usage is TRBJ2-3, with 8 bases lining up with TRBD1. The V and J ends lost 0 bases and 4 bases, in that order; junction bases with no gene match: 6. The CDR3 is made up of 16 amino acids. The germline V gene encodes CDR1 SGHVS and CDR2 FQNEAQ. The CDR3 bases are TGTGCCAGCAGCTTAGCGGGCAGGGGGCTTGCAGATACGCAGTATTTT. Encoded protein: CASSLAGRGLADTQYF.

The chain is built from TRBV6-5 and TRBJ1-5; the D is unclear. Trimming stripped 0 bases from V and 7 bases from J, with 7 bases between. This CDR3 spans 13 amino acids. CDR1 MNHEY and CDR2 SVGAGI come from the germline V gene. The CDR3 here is CASSYSEEQPQHF. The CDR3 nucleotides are TGTGCCAGCAGTTACTCGGAGGAGCAGCCCCAGCATTTT.

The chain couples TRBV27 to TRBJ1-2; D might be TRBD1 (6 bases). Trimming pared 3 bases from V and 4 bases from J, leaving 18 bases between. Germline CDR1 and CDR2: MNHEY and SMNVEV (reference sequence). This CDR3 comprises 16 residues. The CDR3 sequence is CASSFFIGGVGYGYTF. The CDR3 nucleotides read TGTGCCAGCAGTTTTTTCATAGGGGGGGTGGGCTATGGCTACACCTTC.